This TCR beta chain was sequenced during a study of blood T cell repertoires in COVID-19. Overall study: Sites across the United States, Italy and Spain contributed samples from acute and convalescent COVID-19.

Seattle enrolled patients during active infection and tracked them longitudinally. Method: immunoSEQ multiplex PCR; TCRdb's copy keeps in-frame clones and lacks some. The data contain 200,000 to 250,000 clones, about nine tenths of them singletons. CDR3 size: 16 residues. V gave up 4 bases and J gave up 9 bases; unmatched junction bases: 13. CDR1 and CDR2 (germline): SGHTA, FQGNSA. Sequencing was performed on peripheral blood. This sequence joins TRBV7-2 and TRBJ2-1; 9 bases line up with TRBD1. The origin of this receptor is a man younger than 45 with COVID-19, enrolled during active disease. Here the CDR3 reads CASSWGTGRSYGEQFF. The DNA of the CDR3 is TGTGCCAGCAGCTGGGGGACAGGGCGCTCCTACGGTGAGCAGTTCTTC.